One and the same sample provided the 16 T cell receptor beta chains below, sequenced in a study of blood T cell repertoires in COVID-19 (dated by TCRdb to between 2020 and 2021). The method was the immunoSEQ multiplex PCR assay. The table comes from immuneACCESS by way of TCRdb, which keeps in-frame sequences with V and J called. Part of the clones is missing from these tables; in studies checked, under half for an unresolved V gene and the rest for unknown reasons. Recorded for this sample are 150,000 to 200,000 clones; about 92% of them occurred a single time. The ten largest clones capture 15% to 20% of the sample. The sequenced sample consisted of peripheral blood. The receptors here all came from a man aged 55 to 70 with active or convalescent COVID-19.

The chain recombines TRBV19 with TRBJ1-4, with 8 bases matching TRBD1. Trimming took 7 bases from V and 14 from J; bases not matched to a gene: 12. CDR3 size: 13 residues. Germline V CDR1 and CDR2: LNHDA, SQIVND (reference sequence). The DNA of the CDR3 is TGTGCCAGTACCAAGGGGGGACAGGCGAAGCTGTTTTTT. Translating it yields CASTKGGQAKLFF. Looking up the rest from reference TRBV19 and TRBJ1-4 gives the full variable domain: DGGITQSPKYLFRKEGQNVTLSCEQNLNHDAMYWYRQDPGQGLRLIYYSQIVNDFQKGDIAEGYSVSREKKESFPLTVTSAQKNPTAFYLCASTKGGQAKLFFGSGTQLSVL.

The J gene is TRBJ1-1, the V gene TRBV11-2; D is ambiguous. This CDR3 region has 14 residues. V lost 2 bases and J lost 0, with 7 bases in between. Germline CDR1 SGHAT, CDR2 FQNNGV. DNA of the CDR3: TGTGCCAGCAGCTTAACAGCTTTGAACACTGAAGCTTTCTTT. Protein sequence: CASSLTALNTEAFF.

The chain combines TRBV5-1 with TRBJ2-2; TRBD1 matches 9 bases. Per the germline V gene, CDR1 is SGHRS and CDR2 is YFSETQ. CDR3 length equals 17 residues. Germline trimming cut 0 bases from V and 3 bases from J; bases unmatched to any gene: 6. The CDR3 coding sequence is TGCGCCAGCAGCTTGGAGGGACAGGGCGTTGACACCGGGGAGCTGTTTTTT. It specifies CASSLEGQGVDTGELFF.

This chain's CDR3 is CASSPQSREEQYF. In DNA form, the CDR3 reads TGTGCCAGCTCACCACAGTCACGGGAGGAGCAGTACTTC. This chain uses TRBV18 with TRBJ2-7; a weak D match, TRBD2 (6 bases). This CDR3 spans 13 amino acids. The V gene lost 1 base and the J gene lost 7 bases, with 11 bases spanning the gap. Germline V gives CDR1 KGHSH, CDR2 LQKENI.

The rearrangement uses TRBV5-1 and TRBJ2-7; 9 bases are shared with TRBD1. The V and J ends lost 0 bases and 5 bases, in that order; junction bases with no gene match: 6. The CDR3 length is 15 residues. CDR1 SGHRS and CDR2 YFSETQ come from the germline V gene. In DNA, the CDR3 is TGCGCCAGCAGCTTGGCCGTTACAGGGGGCGACGAGCAGTACTTC. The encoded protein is CASSLAVTGGDEQYF.

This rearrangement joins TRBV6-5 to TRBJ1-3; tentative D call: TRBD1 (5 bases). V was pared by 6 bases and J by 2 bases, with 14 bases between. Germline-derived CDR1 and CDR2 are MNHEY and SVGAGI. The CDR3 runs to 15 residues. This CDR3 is CASRFQDSPGNTIYF. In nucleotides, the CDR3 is TGTGCCAGCAGATTCCAAGACAGTCCTGGAAACACCATATATTTT.

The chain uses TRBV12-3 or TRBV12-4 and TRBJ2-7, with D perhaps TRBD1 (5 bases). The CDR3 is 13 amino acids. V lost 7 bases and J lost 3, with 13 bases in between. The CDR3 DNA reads TGTGCCAGCAATCGTCAACAGGACTACGAGCAGTACTTC. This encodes CASNRQQDYEQYF.

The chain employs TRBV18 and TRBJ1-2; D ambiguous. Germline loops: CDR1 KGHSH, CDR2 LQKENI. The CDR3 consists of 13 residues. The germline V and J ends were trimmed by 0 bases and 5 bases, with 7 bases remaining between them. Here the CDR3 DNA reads TGTGCCAGCTCACCACCGAGTACGTATGGCTACACCTTC. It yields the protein CASSPPSTYGYTF.

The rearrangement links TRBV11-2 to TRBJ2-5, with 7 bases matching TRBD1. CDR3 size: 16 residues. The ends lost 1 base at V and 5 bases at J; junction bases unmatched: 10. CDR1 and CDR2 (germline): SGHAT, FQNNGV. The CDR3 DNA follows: TGTGCCAGCAGCTTAGGGGCAGGGGGAGAGTGGGAGACCCAGTACTTC. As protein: CASSLGAGGEWETQYF.

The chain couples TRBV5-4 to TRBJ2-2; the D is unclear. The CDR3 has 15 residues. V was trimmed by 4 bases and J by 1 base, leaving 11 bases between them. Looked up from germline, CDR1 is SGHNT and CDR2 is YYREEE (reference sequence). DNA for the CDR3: TGTGCCAGCAGCCCTGCTTCAGGGAACACCGGGGAGCTGTTTTTT. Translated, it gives CASSPASGNTGELFF.

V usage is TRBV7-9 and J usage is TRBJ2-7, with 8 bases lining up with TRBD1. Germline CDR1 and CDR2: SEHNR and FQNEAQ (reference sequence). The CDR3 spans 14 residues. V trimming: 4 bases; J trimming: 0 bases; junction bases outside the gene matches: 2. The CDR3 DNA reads TGTGCCAGCAGCTCTGGACAGGGCTCCTACGAGCAGTACTTC. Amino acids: CASSSGQGSYEQYF.

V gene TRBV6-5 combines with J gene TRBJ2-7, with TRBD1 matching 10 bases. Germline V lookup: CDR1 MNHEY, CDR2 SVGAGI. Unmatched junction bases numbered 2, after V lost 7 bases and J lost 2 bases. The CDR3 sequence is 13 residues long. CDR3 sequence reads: CASKGQGPYEQYF. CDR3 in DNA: TGTGCCAGCAAGGGACAGGGGCCCTACGAGCAGTACTTC.

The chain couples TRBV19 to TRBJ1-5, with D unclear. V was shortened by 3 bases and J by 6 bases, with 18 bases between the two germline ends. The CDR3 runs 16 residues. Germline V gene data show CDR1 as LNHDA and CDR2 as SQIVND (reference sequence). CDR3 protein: CASSIPWAGGTQPQHF. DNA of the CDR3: TGTGCCAGTAGTATCCCGTGGGCAGGTGGCACTCAGCCCCAGCATTTT.

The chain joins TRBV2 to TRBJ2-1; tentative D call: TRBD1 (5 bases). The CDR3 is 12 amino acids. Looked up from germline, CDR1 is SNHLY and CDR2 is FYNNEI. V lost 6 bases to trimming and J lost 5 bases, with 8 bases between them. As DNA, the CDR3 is TGTGCCAGCAGACAGGACCACAATGAGCAGTTCTTC. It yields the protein CASRQDHNEQFF.

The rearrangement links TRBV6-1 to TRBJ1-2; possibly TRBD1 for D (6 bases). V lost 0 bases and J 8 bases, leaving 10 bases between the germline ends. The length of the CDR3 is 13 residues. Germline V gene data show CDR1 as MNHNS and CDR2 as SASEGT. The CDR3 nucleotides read TGTGCCAGCAGTGAAGCACAGGGTAGCGGCTACACCTTC. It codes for CASSEAQGSGYTF.

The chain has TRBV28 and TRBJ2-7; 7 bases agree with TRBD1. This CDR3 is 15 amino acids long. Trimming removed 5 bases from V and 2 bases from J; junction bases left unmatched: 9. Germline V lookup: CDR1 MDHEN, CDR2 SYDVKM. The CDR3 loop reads CASSTTRQGTYEQYF. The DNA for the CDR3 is TGTGCCAGCAGTACGACAAGACAGGGAACCTACGAGCAGTACTTC.